Presented here are 14 T cell receptor beta chains from one specimen sequenced in a study of T cell changes during pregnancy in multiple sclerosis. TCRdb's table, derived via immunoSEQ multiplex PCR, lists solely in-frame clones and lacks some. The profile shows roughly 60,000 clones, roughly 96% of them singletons. The specimen comprised CD8+ T cells from peripheral blood mononuclear cells, sampled after pregnancy. The receptor set was obtained from a female donor with multiple sclerosis, enrolled in a pregnancy study.

This rearrangement joins TRBV1 to TRBJ2-7; the D call of TRBD2 is as the table states it, not checked on the DNA. TRBV1 is deemed a pseudogene. This CDR3 has 12 amino acids. CDR3: CTSKELAREQYF. The CDR3 bases are TGCACCAGCAAAGAACTCGCGCGCGAGCAGTACTTC.

V is TRBV7-8 and J is TRBJ1-4; D possibly corresponds to TRBD1 (5 bases). CDR3 size: 14 residues. Germline-derived CDR1 and CDR2 are SGHVS and FQNEAQ. V was cut by 7 bases and J by 8 bases, with 17 bases left in between. The CDR3 bases are TGTGCCAGCACCCACCCGAGGGAGGGGGAAAAACTGTTTTTT. It codes for CASTHPREGEKLFF.

This chain links TRBV19 with TRBJ2-3, with 9 bases identical to TRBD2. V was clipped by 1 base and J by 0 bases; unmatched bases: 8. CDR1 and CDR2 (germline): LNHDA, SQIVND (reference sequence). CDR3 size: 18 residues. The CDR3 is CASSIVISSGESTDTQYF. In DNA form, the CDR3 reads TGTGCCAGTAGTATAGTAATATCTAGCGGGGAAAGCACAGATACGCAGTATTTT.

The rearrangement links TRBV2 to TRBJ1-2; TRBD1 matches 7 bases. V shed 7 bases, J shed 1 base, and the junction held 9 bases outside the gene matches. The CDR3 is 15 residues long. Germline V gene sequence: CDR1 SNHLY, CDR2 FYNNEI. CDR3 bases: TGTGCCAGCACAGAACGAGGGGGCTATAACTATGGCTACACCTTC. It is translated as CASTERGGYNYGYTF.

The rearrangement joins TRBV11-2 to TRBJ2-1; TRBD1 aligns across 9 bases. Trimming took 5 bases from V and 4 from J; bases not matched to a gene: 6. The CDR3 spans 15 residues. CDR1 and CDR2 from the germline V gene are SGHAT and FQNNGV. The chain's CDR3 is CASSPRDRVYNEQFF. CDR3 nucleotides: TGTGCCAGCAGCCCCCGGGACAGGGTGTACAATGAGCAGTTCTTC.

This clone has only one observation. The V gene is TRBV5-6, the J gene TRBJ1-2; the D gene is possibly TRBD1 (5 bases). Germline assignment: CDR1 SGHDT and CDR2 YYEEEE. Trimming took off 0 bases at V and 4 bases at J, with 19 bases between the two ends. This CDR3 has 17 residues. The CDR3 nucleotides read TGTGCCAGCAGCTTGGTGCAGGGCAACCCCATAAGCTATGGCTACACCTTC. Translation: CASSLVQGNPISYGYTF. Based on the CDR3 plus reference TRBV5-6 and TRBJ1-2, the full variable domain is DAGVTQSPTHLIKTRGQQVTLRCSPKSGHDTVSWYQQALGQGPQFIFQYYEEEERQRGNFPDRFSGHQFPNYSSELNVNALLLGDSALYLCASSLVQGNPISYGYTFGSGTRLTVV.

The rearrangement links TRBV7-2 to TRBJ2-7; D is unresolved. Trimming removed 5 bases from V and 6 bases from J, with 20 bases in between. Germline V gene lookup returns CDR1 SGHTA and CDR2 FQGNSA. This CDR3 comprises 15 residues. The CDR3 bases are TGTGCCAGCAGCCCGAACTACCGACCTCTTTTCGAGCAGTACTTC. Protein sequence: CASSPNYRPLFEQYF.

This clone came up once. The chain is built from TRBV28 and TRBJ1-5; D uncertain. The V end lost 5 bases, the J end lost 8 bases, and 13 bases lay between the germline ends. The CDR3 loop spans 13 amino acids. Germline V gene lookup returns CDR1 MDHEN and CDR2 SYDVKM. CDR3 residues: CASSPPGEEPQHF. The DNA for the CDR3 is TGTGCCAGCAGTCCCCCGGGTGAGGAGCCCCAGCATTTT.

J is TRBJ1-5 and V is TRBV6-1, with TRBD1 matching 8 bases. CDR1 is MNHNS, CDR2 SASEGT, per germline. J was trimmed by 4 bases and V by 6 bases; bases with no gene match: 2. CDR3 size: 13 residues. The chain's CDR3 is CASSHRGNQPQHF. For the CDR3, the DNA is TGTGCCAGCAGCCACAGGGGGAATCAGCCCCAGCATTTT.

The chain links TRBV4-1 to TRBJ1-2, with D possibly matching TRBD1 (5 bases). Trimming took off 4 bases at V and 8 bases at J, with 20 bases between the two ends. This CDR3 is built from 15 residues. In germline, CDR1 is MGHRA, CDR2 YSYEKL. The CDR3 protein is CASSPETGLGGGYTF. The DNA of the CDR3 is TGCGCCAGCAGCCCAGAAACGGGACTCGGAGGAGGCTACACCTTC.

This clone was detected only once. V and J are TRBV19 and TRBJ2-7; 9 nucleotides align to TRBD2. The CDR3 is 15 residues long. V lost 4 bases and J lost 3; bases outside the gene matches: 7. CDR1 and CDR2 (germline): LNHDA, SQIVND (reference sequence). Written as DNA, the CDR3 is TGTGCCAGTAGTAGTCCTCTAGCGGGGATCTACGAGCAGTACTTC. It codes for CASSSPLAGIYEQYF.

The rearrangement links TRBV6-6 to TRBJ1-3; no definite D call. CDR3 length equals 14 residues. V was trimmed by 3 bases and J by 4 bases, leaving 10 bases between them. Germline CDR1 and CDR2: MNHNY and SVGAGI (reference sequence). CDR3 sequence (DNA): TGTGCCAGCAGTTATACGCGCTACGGAAACACCATATATTTT. This sequence encodes CASSYTRYGNTIYF.

The gene calls are TRBV6-1 and TRBJ1-2; the match to TRBD1 covers 7 bases. After removal of 7 bases from V and 8 bases from J, the junction contained 4 bases not matched to a gene. The CDR3 contains 11 residues. Germline V gene sequence: CDR1 MNHNS, CDR2 SASEGT. This CDR3 is CASTTGAGYTF. The CDR3 coding sequence is TGTGCCAGCACAACAGGGGCCGGCTACACCTTC.

The chain has TRBV30 and TRBJ2-3; TRBD2 might be the D (6 bases). The CDR3 loop spans 15 amino acids. From germline, CDR1 is GTSNPN and CDR2 SVGIG (reference sequence). V lost 5 bases, J lost 0 bases, and 15 bases lay in between. CDR3 DNA sequence: TGTGCCTGGTCGAACTCCGGGACTAGCACAGATACGCAGTATTTT. This translates into CAWSNSGTSTDTQYF.